One and the same sample provided the 20 T cell receptor beta chains below, sequenced in a study of blood T cells in healthy people across ages. Then a second PCR, running roughly 7 to 11 cycles, was carried out with a sample-barcoded 5' primer and a J-beta primer mix. Via MiXCR, TCRdb re-called the 5' RACE reads, giving one row per CDR3 protein. The table has fewer than 2,000,000 distinct CDR3 sequences, 30% to 40% seen once. Sequencing was done on a sample of blood. The receptor set was obtained from a woman aged 25 to 39 in good health.

This clonotype has a count of ten or more. This chain connects TRBV18 to TRBJ2-6; D not certain. Germline CDR1 is KGHSH and CDR2 is LQKENI. There are 14 residues in the CDR3. V lost 8 bases and J 0 bases, leaving 8 bases between the germline ends. The CDR3 DNA follows: TGTGCCAGCAGCCCAGACTCTGGGGCCAACGTCCTGACTTTC. Protein product: CASSPDSGANVLTF.

V usage is TRBV20-1 and J usage is TRBJ2-1; 9 positions agree with TRBD2. The ends lost 4 bases at V and 0 bases at J; junction bases unmatched: 13. Germline CDR1 is DFQATT and CDR2 is SNEGSKA (reference sequence). The CDR3 is 18 residues long. The DNA of the CDR3 is TGCAGTGCTACCGGGGATAGCGGGGGCGACCACTCCTACAATGAGCAGTTCTTC. Translating gives CSATGDSGGDHSYNEQFF.

There are a few counts of this clonotype. This rearrangement joins TRBV9 to TRBJ2-1; no firm D call. The CDR3 totals 16 residues. In germline, CDR1 is SGDLS, CDR2 YYNGEE. The V end was cut by 2 bases, the J end by 6 bases, with 18 bases between. Here the CDR3 DNA reads TGTGCCAGCAGCGTGAAACCGGGCCTCACCGTCAATGAGCAGTTCTTC. This codes for CASSVKPGLTVNEQFF. Full variable domain (remainder filled in from reference TRBV9 and TRBJ2-1): DSGVTQTPKHLITATGQRVTLRCSPRSGDLSVYWYQQSLDQGLQFLIQYYNGEERAKGNILERFSAQQFPDLHSELNLSSLELGDSALYFCASSVKPGLTVNEQFFGPGTRLTVL.

The chain couples TRBV12-3 or TRBV12-4 to TRBJ1-2, with 7 bases matching TRBD1. V shed 6 bases, J shed 4 bases, and the junction held 8 bases outside the gene matches. The CDR3 is made up of 14 amino acids. The CDR3 sequence is CASSYTTGSYGYTF. CDR3 sequence (DNA): TGTGCCAGCAGCTATACGACAGGGAGCTATGGCTACACCTTC.

About this clonotype itself: A read error may produce the germline difference seen at one junction end. The rearrangement links TRBV5-4 to TRBJ2-1; 11 nucleotides align to TRBD2. Germline V gives CDR1 SGHNT, CDR2 YYREEE (reference sequence). The CDR3 has 15 residues. CDR3 in amino acids: CASSFRLAGWDEQLF. In DNA form, the CDR3 reads TGTGCCAGCAGCTTCCGACTAGCGGGATGGGATGAGCAGTTATTC.

This clonotype was counted only a few times. V gene TRBV15 combines with J gene TRBJ2-7; tentative D call: TRBD1 (5 bases). Per the germline V gene, CDR1 is LNHNV and CDR2 is YYDKDF (reference sequence). Trimming cost V 3 bases and J 3 bases, with 15 bases left between them. This CDR3 spans 15 amino acids. The CDR3 here is CATSRGSGKGYEQYF. The CDR3 region has the DNA TGTGCCACCAGCAGGGGATCAGGGAAAGGCTACGAGCAGTACTTC.

This clonotype was recorded many times. This chain joins TRBV27 and TRBJ2-7, with TRBD1 as a possible D gene (6 bases). The germline gives CDR1 MNHEY, CDR2 SMNVEV (reference sequence). The CDR3 runs to 14 residues. V was shortened by 5 bases and J by 2 bases, with 13 bases between the two germline ends. The chain's CDR3 is CASSIQGSPYEQYF. CDR3 nucleotides: TGTGCCAGCAGTATACAGGGCAGTCCCTACGAGCAGTACTTC.

This chain connects TRBV21-1 to TRBJ2-1; the table's D call TRBD1 went unverified against the DNA. TRBV21-1 is labeled a pseudogene. There are 17 residues in the CDR3. The CDR3 nucleotides read TGTGCCAGCAGCAAATCGGGGGGGCCCCGCTCCTACAATGAGCAGTTCTTC. Translated, it gives CASSKSGGPRSYNEQFF.

The chain uses TRBV29-1 and TRBJ2-7; no clear D. V gave up 3 bases and J gave up 3 bases, with 18 bases separating them. The CDR3 covers 15 residues. The V gene's germline CDR1 is SQVTM and CDR2 ANQGSEA. CDR3 protein: CSVEYGTARHYEQYF. The CDR3 bases are TGCAGCGTTGAGTATGGCACGGCCCGTCACTACGAGCAGTACTTC.

The chain employs TRBV6-6 and TRBJ2-7, with 10 positions matching TRBD1. This CDR3 has 14 amino acids. Germline CDR1 MNHNY, CDR2 SVGAGI (reference sequence). J lost 3 bases, V lost 6 bases, and 5 bases had no gene match. CDR3 nucleotides: TGTGCCAGCAGACCGGGACAGGGGTACTACGAGCAGTACTTC. The encoded protein is CASRPGQGYYEQYF.

The rearrangement uses TRBV5-1 and TRBJ2-7, with TRBD1 matching over 7 bases. V trimming: 4 bases; J trimming: 2 bases; junction bases outside the gene matches: 9. Germline CDR1 reads SGHRS; CDR2 reads YFSETQ. This CDR3 region has 15 residues. The CDR3 sequence: CASSRAGDRTYEQYF. The CDR3 DNA reads as TGCGCCAGCAGCCGTGCTGGGGACAGAACCTACGAGCAGTACTTC.

This sequence joins TRBV6-1 and TRBJ2-5; D may match TRBD1 or TRBD2 (5 bases each). With the DNA end fitting TRBJ2-7 better, the J assignment may be wrong. The germline V gene has CDR1 MNHNS and CDR2 SASEGT. CDR3 length: 13 amino acids. Written as DNA, the CDR3 is TGTGCCACCGGGACCGCGGTGACCTACGAGCAGTACTTC. Its translation is CATGTAVTYEQYF.

V and J are TRBV24-1 and TRBJ2-1; tentatively, D is TRBD1 (6 bases). The germline V gene encodes CDR1 KGHDR and CDR2 SFDVKD. This CDR3 spans 16 amino acids. V was cut by 3 bases and J by 5 bases, with 16 bases left in between. The CDR3 nucleotides read TGTGCCACCAGTGATATGTTGACAGGCACTCACAATGAGCAGTTCTTC. It codes for CATSDMLTGTHNEQFF.

The sample holds a few counts of this clonotype. This chain joins TRBV27 and TRBJ1-5; TRBD1 matches 7 bases. CDR1 and CDR2 (germline): MNHEY, SMNVEV (reference sequence). Germline trimming cut 6 bases from V and 0 bases from J; bases unmatched to any gene: 5. CDR3 size: 15 residues. The CDR3 nucleotides are TGTGCCAGCAGGCCCGGGACAGATAGCAATCAGCCCCAGCATTTT. This codes for CASRPGTDSNQPQHF.

A word on this clonotype: A junction boundary mismatches the germline segment, possibly from a read error. The V gene is TRBV7-9, the J gene TRBJ2-5; a possible D gene is TRBD1 (5 bases). The CDR3 has 18 amino acids. Germline assignment: CDR1 SEHNR and CDR2 FQNEAQ (reference sequence). CDR3: CANSSLTSGKTYQETQYF. For the CDR3, the DNA is TGTGCCAACAGCTCGCTGACCTCAGGGAAGACCTACCAAGAGACCCAGTACTTC.

This clonotype was counted many times. V is TRBV27 and J is TRBJ2-1; D is uncertain. This CDR3 contains 15 residues. Per the germline V gene, CDR1 is MNHEY and CDR2 is SMNVEV (reference sequence). V lost 0 bases to trimming and J lost 0 bases, with 6 bases between them. The CDR3 region is CASSLSVSSYNEQFF. CDR3 sequence (DNA): TGTGCCAGCAGTTTATCGGTGAGCTCCTACAATGAGCAGTTCTTC.

The chain couples TRBV27 to TRBJ2-5, with 7 bases identical to TRBD1. The germline V gene has CDR1 MNHEY and CDR2 SMNVEV (reference sequence). The CDR3 covers 14 residues. The J segment lost 9 bases and the V segment lost 5 bases, leaving 12 bases of the junction unmatched. CDR3 sequence reads: CASSPNRQGAAQYF. CDR3 nucleotide sequence: TGTGCCAGCAGTCCCAATCGACAGGGAGCGGCCCAGTACTTC.

The chain is built from TRBV5-1 and TRBJ2-3; the D is unclear. Trimming left V 3 bases short and J 3 bases short, with 14 bases between. CDR3 length equals 15 residues. Germline-derived CDR1 and CDR2 are SGHRS and YFSETQ. The CDR3 region has the DNA TGCGCCAGCAGCTCGGACCGTCTCTGGACAGATACGCAGTATTTT. It translates to CASSSDRLWTDTQYF.

The chain links TRBV5-1 to TRBJ2-1; TRBD2 matches 13 bases. Germline V gives CDR1 SGHRS, CDR2 YFSETQ. The trim removed 4 bases at V and 8 bases at J, leaving 6 bases unmatched. The CDR3 length is 15 residues. The CDR3 DNA reads as TGCGCCAGCAGCCTTACTAGCGGGGGGGACTATGAGCAGTTCTTC. Translated: CASSLTSGGDYEQFF. Based on the CDR3 plus reference TRBV5-1 and TRBJ2-1, the full variable domain is KAGVTQTPRYLIKTRGQQVTLSCSPISGHRSVSWYQQTPGQGLQFLFEYFSETQRNKGNFPGRFSGRQFSNSRSEMNVSTLELGDSALYLCASSLTSGGDYEQFFGPGTRLTVL.

The genes are TRBV28 and TRBJ1-3, with D unclear. This CDR3 spans 12 amino acids. Deletions cut 7 bases from V and 1 base from J, with 5 bases between. Germline assignment: CDR1 MDHEN and CDR2 SYDVKM. CDR3 in amino acids: CASTPSGNTIYF. The CDR3, as DNA: TGTGCCAGCACCCCTTCTGGAAACACCATATATTTT. Together with reference TRBV28 and TRBJ1-3, the CDR3 gives the full variable domain: DVKVTQSSRYLVKRTGEKVFLECVQDMDHENMFWYRQDPGLGLRLIYFSYDVKMKEKGDIPEGYSVSREKKERFSLILESASTNQTSMYLCASTPSGNTIYFGEGSWLTVV.